The clone carrying this TCR beta chain came up a few times. Trimming pared 6 bases from V and 2 bases from J, leaving 17 bases between. Germline CDR1 MNHEY, CDR2 SVGAGI. This CDR3 spans 16 amino acids. The data were taken from a study of T cells in Graves' hyperthyroidism and ophthalmopathy. Every diagnosis used clinical symptoms, serum thyroxine and TRAb, thyroid ultrasound and orbital computed tomography. Amplification of TCR beta CDR3 regions used RNA as the template. During a first-round RT-PCR of the TCR CDR3, the HTBI primer set was used. TCRdb reprocessed the multiplex PCR reads via MiXCR and lists one record per CDR3 protein. Here the sample spans about 680,000 distinct CDR3 sequences, over 35% being singletons.

The sequenced material came from blood. This sequence was found in a woman aged 40 to 50 with Graves' hyperthyroidism. V gene TRBV6-5 combines with J gene TRBJ1-5; a weak D match, TRBD1 (6 bases). In DNA form, the CDR3 reads TGTGCCAGCAGCACCCCTCTCGGGGGCGGCAATCAGCCCCAGCATTTT. The encoded protein is CASSTPLGGGNQPQHF.